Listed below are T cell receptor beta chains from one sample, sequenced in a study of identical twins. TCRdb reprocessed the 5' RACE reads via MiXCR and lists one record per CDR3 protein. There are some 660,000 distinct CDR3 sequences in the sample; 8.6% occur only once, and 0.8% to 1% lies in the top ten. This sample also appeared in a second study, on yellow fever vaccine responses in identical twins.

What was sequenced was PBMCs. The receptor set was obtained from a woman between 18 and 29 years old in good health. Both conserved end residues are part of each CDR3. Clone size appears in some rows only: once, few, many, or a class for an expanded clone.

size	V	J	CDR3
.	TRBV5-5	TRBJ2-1	CASSLDAGVHNEQFF
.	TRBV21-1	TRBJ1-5	CASSKWGRGNQPQHF
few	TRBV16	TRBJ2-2	CASSQFRRELFF
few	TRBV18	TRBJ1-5	CASSAGAEENQPQHF
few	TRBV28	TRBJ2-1	CASSIPHGGGPRGNEQFF
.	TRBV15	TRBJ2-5	CATSRDYPAGGGETQYF
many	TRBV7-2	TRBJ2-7	CASSLSPYQGSRYEQYF
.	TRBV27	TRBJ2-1	CASSFGTGFNEQFF
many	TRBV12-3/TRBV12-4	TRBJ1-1	CASRVGQLTEAFF
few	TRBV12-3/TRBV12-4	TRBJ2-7	CASLAIGHEQYF
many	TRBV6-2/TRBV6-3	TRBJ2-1	CATRRGDNEQFF
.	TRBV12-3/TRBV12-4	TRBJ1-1	CASSLWGGKNTEAFF
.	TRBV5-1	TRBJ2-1	CASSLADRGVRNEQFF
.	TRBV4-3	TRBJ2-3	CASSQEMLAGVSGGTDTQYF
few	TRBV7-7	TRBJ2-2	CASSQQETGELFF
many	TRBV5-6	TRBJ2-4	CASSLNDLAKNIQYF
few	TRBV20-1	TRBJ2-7	CSAPGQGSHEQYF
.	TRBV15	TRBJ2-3	CATSRATGDTQYF
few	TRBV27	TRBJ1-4	CASSSRDRRGEKLFF
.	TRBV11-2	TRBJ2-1	CASSYLLAGANEQFF
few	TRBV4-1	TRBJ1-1	CASSHPDRQQGTVF
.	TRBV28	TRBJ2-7	CATFSSRGYEQYF
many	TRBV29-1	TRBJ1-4	CSVHTGDEKLFF
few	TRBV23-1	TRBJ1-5	CASSPSRTGYNQPQHF
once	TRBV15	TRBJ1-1	CATSRVQARKNTEAFF
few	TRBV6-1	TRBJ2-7	CASSETGGGEQYF
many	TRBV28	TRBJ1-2	CASSSGHSYGYTF
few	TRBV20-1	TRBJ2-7	CSASGWGLAYEQYF
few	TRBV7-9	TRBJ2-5	CASTSEEGVSGTQYF
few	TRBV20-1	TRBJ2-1	CSALRTSGVTYNEQFF
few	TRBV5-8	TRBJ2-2	CASSLRGPAGELFF
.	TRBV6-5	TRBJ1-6	CASSYRSYSPLHF
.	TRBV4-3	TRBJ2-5	CASSQGGSGRTGGAETQYF
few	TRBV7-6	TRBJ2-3	CASSSGILADTQYF
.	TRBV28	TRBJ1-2	CASSLLGQGYGYTF
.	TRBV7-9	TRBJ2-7	CASSPELNEQYF
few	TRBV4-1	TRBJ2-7	CASSQRELGTYEQYF
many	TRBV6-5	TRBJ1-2	CASSYSSQGGNYGYTF
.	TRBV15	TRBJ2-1	CATSRVSYRDSSYNEQFF
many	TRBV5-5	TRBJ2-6	CASSIGGSGANVLTF
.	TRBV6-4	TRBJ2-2	CASSDQGSTGELFF
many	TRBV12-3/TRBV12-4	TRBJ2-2	CASRSRGQSNTGELFF
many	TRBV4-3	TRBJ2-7	CASSQGATTLSKSYEQYF
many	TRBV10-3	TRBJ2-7	CAISSGAYEQYF
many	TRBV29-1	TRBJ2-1	CSVEGGTGGSSYNEQFF
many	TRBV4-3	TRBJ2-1	CASSQDPWGNEQFF
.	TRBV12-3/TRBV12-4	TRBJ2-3	CASSSRTSGTTDTQYF
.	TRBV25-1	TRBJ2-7	CASSAKYRSTGYEQYF
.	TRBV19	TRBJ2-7	CASSIGTGGFDEQYF
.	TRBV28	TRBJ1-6	CASSFDRSNSPLHF
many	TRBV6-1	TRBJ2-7	CASSRIGALRDEQYF
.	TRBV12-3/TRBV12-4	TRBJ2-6	CASSPTDREVSGANVLTF
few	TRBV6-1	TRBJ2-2	CASSRTGLWELFF
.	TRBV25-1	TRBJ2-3	CASVDRLSAQYF
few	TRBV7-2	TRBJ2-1	CASSISGGASYNEQFF
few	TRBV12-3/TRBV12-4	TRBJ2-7	CASRTTGGFEEYF
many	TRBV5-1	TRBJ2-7	CASSVGLAGVGYEQYF
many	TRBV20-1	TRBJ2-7	CSARSDRVSYEQYF
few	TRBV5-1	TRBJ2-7	CASRPPEGIDEQYF